This T cell receptor (beta chain) was documented in a study of Graves' ophthalmopathy and Graves' hyperthyroidism. The CDR3 consists of 15 residues. Trimming pared 6 bases from V and 7 bases from J, leaving 16 bases between. Germline loops: CDR1 MGHDK, CDR2 SYGVNS. The authors amplified TCR beta CDR3 regions from RNA transcripts. First-round RT-PCR used HTBI primers; second-round multiplex PCR followed. Using its own MiXCR run on the multiplex PCR reads, TCRdb lists one record per CDR3 protein. The table lists 900,000 to 1,200,000 distinct CDR3 sequences, 35% to 45% of them singletons. The genes are TRBV25-1 and TRBJ1-6; a possible D gene is TRBD1 (6 bases). Material: peripheral blood or thyroid tissue (not recorded which). The receptor's source is an adult man with Graves' hyperthyroidism. The CDR3 sequence: CASRGAGSLNSPLHF. CDR3 DNA sequence: TGTGCCAGCAGGGGGGCAGGATCGCTCAATTCACCCCTCCACTTT.